This T cell receptor beta chain was identified in a study of blood T cell repertoires in COVID-19. The assay was immunoSEQ multiplex PCR, and TCRdb's table has in-frame clones only and misses some. The sample records some 270,000 clones, about 87% being singletons. In terms of age and location, participants ranged from roughly 18 to 90 years and lived in about two dozen US areas. Each participant's cohort was designated according to participant-reported clinical history. The sample consisted of PBMCs or T cells enriched from blood (not recorded which). The TCR originated in a woman in her twenties or thirties with acute COVID-19.

The CDR3 is CASSVAPASPMITQTQYF. The CDR3, as DNA: TGTGCCAGCAGCGTAGCCCCGGCTAGTCCCATGATAACGCAAACGCAGTATTTT. The V call is TRBV9, the J call TRBJ2-3; D unresolved. Looked up from germline, CDR1 is SGDLS and CDR2 is YYNGEE. The CDR3 sequence is 18 residues long. Trimming pared 0 bases from V and 9 bases from J, leaving 26 bases between.